The present TCR beta chain was sequenced within a study of blood T cell repertoires in COVID-19. Background on the study: The United States, Italy and Spain supplied acute and convalescent COVID-19 samples. T cells, B-cell-depleted T cells, or PBMCs provided the cDNA or gDNA that served as material.

As originally analysed: For nucleated cells, counts were estimated from reference gene primer amplification. Clones were read by immunoSEQ multiplex PCR, and TCRdb kept only the in-frame ones, dropping some. The V and J calls and clone size are taken from that table; D and trimming were inferred from the DNA. The table includes a few hundred thousand clones, roughly 84% detected once. Germline CDR1 and CDR2: LGHNA and YSLEER. Trimming pared 1 base from V and 7 bases from J, leaving 10 bases between. This CDR3 has 13 amino acids. Source material: peripheral blood. This sequence originates from a woman younger than 30 with acute or convalescent COVID-19. The rearrangement uses TRBV4-3 and TRBJ1-2; D uncertain. CDR3 DNA: TGCGCCAGCAGCCAAGTGGTGCATAGTGGCTACACCTTC. Amino acids: CASSQVVHSGYTF.